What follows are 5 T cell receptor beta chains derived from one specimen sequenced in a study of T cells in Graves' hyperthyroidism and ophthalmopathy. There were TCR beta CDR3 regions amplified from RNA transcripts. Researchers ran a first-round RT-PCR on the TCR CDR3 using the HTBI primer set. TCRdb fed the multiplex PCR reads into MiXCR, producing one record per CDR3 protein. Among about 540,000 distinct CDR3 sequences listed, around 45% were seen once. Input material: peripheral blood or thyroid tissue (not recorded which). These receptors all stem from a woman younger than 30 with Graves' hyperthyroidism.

The CDR3 nucleotides are TGCAGTGCCCCTTTTGTGGAGGAGAACTATGGCTACACCTTC. Its protein product is CSAPFVEENYGYTF. This chain connects TRBV20-1 to TRBJ1-2; no definite D call. V dropped 6 bases and J dropped 2 bases, with 16 bases sitting between them. CDR1 and CDR2 (germline): DFQATT, SNEGSKA (reference sequence). CDR3 length equals 14 residues.

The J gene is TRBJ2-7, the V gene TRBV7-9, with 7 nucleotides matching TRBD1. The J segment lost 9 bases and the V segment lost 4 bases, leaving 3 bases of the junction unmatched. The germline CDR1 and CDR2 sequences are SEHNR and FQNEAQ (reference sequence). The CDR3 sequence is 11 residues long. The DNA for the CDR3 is TGTGCCAGCAGCTACGACAGGGTGCAGTACTTC. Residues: CASSYDRVQYF.

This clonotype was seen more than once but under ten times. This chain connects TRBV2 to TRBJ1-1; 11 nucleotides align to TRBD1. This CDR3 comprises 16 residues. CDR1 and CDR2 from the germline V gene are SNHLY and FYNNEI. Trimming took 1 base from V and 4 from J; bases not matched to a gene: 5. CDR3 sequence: CASSEGTGGAPTEAFF. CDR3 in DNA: TGTGCCAGCAGTGAAGGGACAGGGGGCGCTCCCACTGAAGCTTTCTTT.

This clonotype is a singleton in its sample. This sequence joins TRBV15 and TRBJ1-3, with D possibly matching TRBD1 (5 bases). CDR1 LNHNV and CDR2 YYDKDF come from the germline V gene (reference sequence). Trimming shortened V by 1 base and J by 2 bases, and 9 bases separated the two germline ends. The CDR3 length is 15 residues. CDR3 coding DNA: TGTGCCACCAGCAGAGCCCGAGGGGCTGGAAACACCATATATTTT. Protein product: CATSRARGAGNTIYF.

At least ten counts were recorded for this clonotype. CDR3: CASSLDGLYSPLHF. The CDR3 DNA sequence: TGTGCCAGCAGTTTGGACGGACTTTATTCACCCCTCCACTTT. The gene calls are TRBV2 and TRBJ1-6; D remains unclear. Germline-derived CDR1 and CDR2 are SNHLY and FYNNEI. The CDR3 has 14 residues. The V end was cut by 5 bases, the J end by 8 bases, with 13 bases between.